One sample yielded the 8 T cell receptor beta chains listed below, sequenced in a study of T cell repertoires in cytomegalovirus infection (dated by TCRdb to between 2017 and 2020). The data were produced on an Illumina HiSeq 1500. TCRdb reran the public reads through fastp at Q25 and MiXCR, keeping productive beta chains. Rows are combined by CDR3 protein, so each entry shows the most common genes and DNA. The sample contains 150,000 to 200,000 distinct CDR3 sequences, over 25% of them found a single time. 31% of the sample comes from the top ten. The sample was PBMCs. These TCRs come from a human donor in good health (CMV status not recorded). Some clones in this sample may be carry-over from other donors' samples.

This clonotype turned up a few times. The chain recombines TRBV7-2 with TRBJ1-1; D is possibly TRBD1 (6 bases). CDR1 and CDR2 from the germline V gene are SGHTA and FQGNSA. The V and J ends lost 4 bases and 8 bases respectively, with 17 bases between them. The CDR3 is 14 residues long. Written as DNA, the CDR3 is TGTGCCAGCAGCTATCTGGACAGTGCAGGGGAAGCTTTCTTT. Amino acid sequence: CASSYLDSAGEAFF.

Many counts were recorded for this clonotype. The chain employs TRBV29-1 and TRBJ2-1, with D possibly being TRBD1 (5 bases). Germline CDR1 is SQVTM and CDR2 is ANQGSEA. Trimming cost V 7 bases and J 5 bases, with 12 bases left between them. CDR3 size: 12 residues. CDR3 coding DNA: TGCAGCGCGAGAAGGACAAACAATGAGCAGTTCTTC. This translates into CSARRTNNEQFF.

This clonotype occurred many times. J is TRBJ2-2 and V is TRBV7-9; no clear D. Germline values: CDR1 SEHNR, CDR2 FQNEAQ (reference sequence). V gave up 7 bases and J gave up 0 bases, with 9 bases separating them. CDR3 length equals 14 residues. Here the CDR3 DNA reads TGTGCCAGCAAGAACCCCTCGAACACCGGGGAGCTGTTTTTT. Its translation: CASKNPSNTGELFF.

This rearrangement joins TRBV12-3 or TRBV12-4 to TRBJ1-1; TRBD1 aligns across 8 bases. The CDR3 spans 16 residues. Trimming removed 6 bases from V and 0 bases from J; junction bases left unmatched: 9. CDR3: CASSLRTGSMNTEAFF. The CDR3 DNA reads TGTGCCAGCAGCCTTAGGACAGGGAGCATGAACACTGAAGCTTTCTTT.

The chain has TRBV7-2 and TRBJ2-5; D gene uncertain. This CDR3 has 14 residues. V dropped 1 base and J dropped 2 bases, with 8 bases sitting between them. The germline gives CDR1 SGHTA, CDR2 FQGNSA. CDR3 amino acids: CASSLVAPQETQYF. For the CDR3, the DNA is TGTGCCAGCAGCTTAGTAGCCCCGCAAGAGACCCAGTACTTC.

This clonotype has more than one count but fewer than ten. The chain links TRBV6-6 to TRBJ2-3; no clear D. Deletions cut 6 bases from V and 6 bases from J, with 13 bases between. The CDR3 consists of 13 residues. Germline V gene sequence: CDR1 MNHNY, CDR2 SVGAGI (reference sequence). In nucleotides, the CDR3 is TGTGCCAGCAGCCCTACTGGAATGGATACGCAGTATTTT. Translation gives CASSPTGMDTQYF.

In this sample, this clonotype turned up many times. The genes are TRBV7-2 and TRBJ2-3; no definite D call. The length of the CDR3 is 14 residues. CDR1 and CDR2 (germline): SGHTA, FQGNSA. Trimming took 3 bases from V and 2 from J, leaving 9 bases between them. The CDR3 nucleotides read TGTGCCAGCAGCTTCGGACCCCTCACAGATACGCAGTATTTT. As protein: CASSFGPLTDTQYF.

The J gene is TRBJ2-1, the V gene TRBV7-9, with D perhaps TRBD1 or TRBD2 (5 bases each). This CDR3 spans 15 amino acids. Germline values: CDR1 SEHNR, CDR2 FQNEAQ (reference sequence). V was pared by 0 bases and J by 12 bases, with 18 bases between. The CDR3 DNA follows: TGTGCCAGCAGCTTAGCGGAAATGAGGGGCTATGCGCAGTTCTTC. This sequence encodes CASSLAEMRGYAQFF.